The clone carrying this T cell receptor (beta chain) was observed once. Antigen specificity is unknown. This entry is derived from a study of T cell responses to AZD1222 COVID-19 vaccine. Clones were read by immunoSEQ multiplex PCR, and TCRdb kept only the in-frame ones, dropping some. The repertoire holds 200,000 to 250,000 clones, with roughly 94% as singletons. Study-wide results and caveats: The study sampled repertoires only after the peak T cell response. Seropositive status at baseline applied to only five or six AZD1222 recipients. With dominance at 160-218 and 743-854, vaccine-associated CD4 TCRs spanned spike. The donors showed a predominance of white British ancestry and of females, with possible underestimation of clonal diversity.

V lost 6 bases, J lost 5 bases, and 6 bases stayed unmatched. Germline assignment: CDR1 MDHEN and CDR2 SYDVKM. CDR3 length: 14 amino acids. The sequencing here drew on peripheral blood, taken 28 days after the second dose of the MenACWY control vaccine. This sequence originates from an adult who received the MenACWY meningococcal vaccine as a control. This chain uses TRBV28 with TRBJ1-3; 8 bases fit TRBD1. CDR3: CASSPDRERNTIYF. For the CDR3, the DNA is TGTGCCAGCAGCCCGGACAGGGAGAGAAACACCATATATTTT.